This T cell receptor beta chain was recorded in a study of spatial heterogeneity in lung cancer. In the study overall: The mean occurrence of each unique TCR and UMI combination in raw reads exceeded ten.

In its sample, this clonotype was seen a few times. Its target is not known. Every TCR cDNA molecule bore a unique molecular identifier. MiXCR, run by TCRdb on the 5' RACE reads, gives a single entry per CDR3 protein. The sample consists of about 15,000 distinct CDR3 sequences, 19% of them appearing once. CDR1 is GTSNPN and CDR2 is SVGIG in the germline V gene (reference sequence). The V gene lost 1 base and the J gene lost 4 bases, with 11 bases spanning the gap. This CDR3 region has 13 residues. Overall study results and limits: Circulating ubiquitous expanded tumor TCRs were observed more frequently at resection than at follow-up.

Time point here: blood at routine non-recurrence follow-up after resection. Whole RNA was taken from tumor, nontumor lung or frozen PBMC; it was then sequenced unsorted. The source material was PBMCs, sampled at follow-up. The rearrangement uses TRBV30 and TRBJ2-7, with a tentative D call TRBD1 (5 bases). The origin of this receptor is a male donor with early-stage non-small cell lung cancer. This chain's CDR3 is CAWSGDRRYEQYF. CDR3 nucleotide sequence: TGTGCCTGGAGTGGAGACAGAAGGTACGAGCAGTACTTC.